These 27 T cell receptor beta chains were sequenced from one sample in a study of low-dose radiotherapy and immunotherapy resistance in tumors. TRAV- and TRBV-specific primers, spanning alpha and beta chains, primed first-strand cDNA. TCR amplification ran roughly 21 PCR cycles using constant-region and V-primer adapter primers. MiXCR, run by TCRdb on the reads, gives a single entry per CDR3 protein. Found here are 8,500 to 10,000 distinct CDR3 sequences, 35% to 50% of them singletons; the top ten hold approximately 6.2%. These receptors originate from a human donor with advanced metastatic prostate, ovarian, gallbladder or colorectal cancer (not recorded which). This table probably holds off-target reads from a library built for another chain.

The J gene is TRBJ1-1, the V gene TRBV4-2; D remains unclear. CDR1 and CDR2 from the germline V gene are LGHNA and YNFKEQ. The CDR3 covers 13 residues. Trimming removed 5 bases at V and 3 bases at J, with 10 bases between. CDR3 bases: TGTGCCAGCAGCTCGAGCGGGGACACTGAAGCTTTCTTT. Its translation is CASSSSGDTEAFF.

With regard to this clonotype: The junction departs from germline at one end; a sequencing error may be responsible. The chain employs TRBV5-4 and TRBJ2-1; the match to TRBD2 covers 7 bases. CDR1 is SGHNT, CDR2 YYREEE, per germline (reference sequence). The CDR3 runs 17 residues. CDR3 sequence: CASILDGAGGSYNEQFF. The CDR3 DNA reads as TGTGCCAGCATCTTGGATGGGGCCGGGGGGTCTTACAATGAGCAGTTCTTC.

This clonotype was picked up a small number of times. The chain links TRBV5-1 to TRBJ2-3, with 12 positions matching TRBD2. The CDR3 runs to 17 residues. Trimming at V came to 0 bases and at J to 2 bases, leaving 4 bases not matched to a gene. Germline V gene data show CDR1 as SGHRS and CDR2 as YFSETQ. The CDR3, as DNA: TGCGCCAGCAGCTTGGTGTCTAGCGGGAGGGCCACAGATACGCAGTATTTT. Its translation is CASSLVSSGRATDTQYF.

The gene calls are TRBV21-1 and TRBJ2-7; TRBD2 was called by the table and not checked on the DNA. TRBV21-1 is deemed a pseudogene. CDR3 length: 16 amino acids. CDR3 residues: CASSTPGLPISYEQYF. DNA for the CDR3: TGTGCCAGCAGCACCCCGGGACTACCAATCTCCTACGAGCAGTACTTC.

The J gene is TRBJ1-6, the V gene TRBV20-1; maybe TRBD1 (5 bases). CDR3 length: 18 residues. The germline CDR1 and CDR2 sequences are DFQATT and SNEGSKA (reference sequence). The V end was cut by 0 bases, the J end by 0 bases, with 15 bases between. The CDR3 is CSAREEGRTSSYNSPLHF. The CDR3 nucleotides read TGCAGTGCTAGAGAGGAGGGACGGACGAGCTCCTATAATTCACCCCTCCACTTT.

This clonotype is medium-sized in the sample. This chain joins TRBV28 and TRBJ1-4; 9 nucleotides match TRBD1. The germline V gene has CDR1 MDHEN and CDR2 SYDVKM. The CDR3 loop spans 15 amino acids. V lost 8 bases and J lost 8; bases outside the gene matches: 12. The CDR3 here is CASSSQGQGHEKLFF. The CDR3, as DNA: TGTGCCAGCTCTAGCCAGGGACAGGGTCACGAAAAACTGTTTTTT.

CDR3 DNA sequence: TGCGCCAGCACCCTAGGACCGGGAGGGCTTGAGACCCAGTACTTC. It specifies CASTLGPGGLETQYF. This chain links TRBV5-1 with TRBJ2-5; 8 bases fit TRBD2. CDR3 length equals 15 residues. Germline CDR1 reads SGHRS; CDR2 reads YFSETQ. V lost 6 bases, J lost 5 bases, and 12 bases stayed unmatched.

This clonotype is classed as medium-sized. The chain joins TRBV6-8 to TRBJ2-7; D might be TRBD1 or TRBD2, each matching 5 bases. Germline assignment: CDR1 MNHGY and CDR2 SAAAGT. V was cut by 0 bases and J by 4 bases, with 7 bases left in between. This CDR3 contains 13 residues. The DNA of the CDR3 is TGTGCCAGCAGTTACTCGTGGGGGTACGAGCAGTACTTC. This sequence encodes CASSYSWGYEQYF.

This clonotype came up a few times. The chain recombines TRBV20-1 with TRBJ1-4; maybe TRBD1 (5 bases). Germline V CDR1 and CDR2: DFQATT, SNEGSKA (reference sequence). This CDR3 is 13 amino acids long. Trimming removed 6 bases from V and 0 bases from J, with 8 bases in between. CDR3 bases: TGCAGTGCCACCAGGGCAACTAATGAAAAACTGTTTTTT. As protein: CSATRATNEKLFF.

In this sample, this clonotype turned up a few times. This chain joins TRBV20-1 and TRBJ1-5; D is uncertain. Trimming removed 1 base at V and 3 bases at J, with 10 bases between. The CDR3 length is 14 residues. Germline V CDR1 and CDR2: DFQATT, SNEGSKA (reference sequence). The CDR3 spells CSARALADNQPQHF. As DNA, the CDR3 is TGCAGTGCTAGAGCGTTGGCCGACAATCAGCCCCAGCATTTT.

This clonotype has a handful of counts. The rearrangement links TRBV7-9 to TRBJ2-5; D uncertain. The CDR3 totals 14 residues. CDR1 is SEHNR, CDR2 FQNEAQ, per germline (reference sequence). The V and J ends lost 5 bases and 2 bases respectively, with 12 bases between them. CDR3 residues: CASSPRNSQETQYF. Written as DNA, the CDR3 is TGTGCCAGCAGCCCCCGGAACAGTCAAGAGACCCAGTACTTC.

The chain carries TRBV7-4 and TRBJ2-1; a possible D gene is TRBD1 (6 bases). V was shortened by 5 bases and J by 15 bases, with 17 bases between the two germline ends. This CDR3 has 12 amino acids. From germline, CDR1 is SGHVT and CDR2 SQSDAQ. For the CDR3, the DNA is TGTGCCAGCAGCCCCTCAAAGACAGGACTGTTCTTC. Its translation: CASSPSKTGLFF.

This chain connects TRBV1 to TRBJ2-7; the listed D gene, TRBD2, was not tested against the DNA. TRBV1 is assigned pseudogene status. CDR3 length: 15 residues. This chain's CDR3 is CASSQEYGRDYEQYF. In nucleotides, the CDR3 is TGCGCCAGCAGCCAAGAATACGGGAGAGACTACGAGCAGTACTTC.

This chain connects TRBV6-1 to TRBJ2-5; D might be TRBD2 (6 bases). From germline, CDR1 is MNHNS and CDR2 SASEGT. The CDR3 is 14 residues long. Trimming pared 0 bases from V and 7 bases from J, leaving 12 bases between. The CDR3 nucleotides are TGTGCCAGCAGTGAAGCGGGAGGTCTCGGGACCCAGTACTTC. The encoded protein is CASSEAGGLGTQYF.

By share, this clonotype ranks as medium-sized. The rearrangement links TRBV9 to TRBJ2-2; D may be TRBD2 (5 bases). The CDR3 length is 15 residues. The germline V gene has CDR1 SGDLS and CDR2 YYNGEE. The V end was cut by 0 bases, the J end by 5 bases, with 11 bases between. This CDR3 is CASSVGGGVTGELFF. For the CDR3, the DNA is TGTGCCAGCAGCGTAGGTGGAGGAGTTACCGGGGAGCTGTTTTTT.

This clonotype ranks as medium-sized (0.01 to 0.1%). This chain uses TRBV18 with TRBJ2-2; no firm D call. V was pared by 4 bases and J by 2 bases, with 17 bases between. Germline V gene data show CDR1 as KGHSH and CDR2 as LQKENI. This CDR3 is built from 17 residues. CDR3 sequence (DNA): TGTGCCAGCTCACTCTCCCGGGTACCAGAAAACACCGGGGAGCTGTTTTTT. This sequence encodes CASSLSRVPENTGELFF.

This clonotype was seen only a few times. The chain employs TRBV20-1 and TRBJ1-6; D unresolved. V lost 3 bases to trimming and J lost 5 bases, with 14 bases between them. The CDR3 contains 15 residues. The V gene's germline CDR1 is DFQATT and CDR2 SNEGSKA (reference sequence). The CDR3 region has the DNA TGCAGTGCTAGTCTCGACGGTTTTAATAATTCACCCCTCCACTTT. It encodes CSASLDGFNNSPLHF.

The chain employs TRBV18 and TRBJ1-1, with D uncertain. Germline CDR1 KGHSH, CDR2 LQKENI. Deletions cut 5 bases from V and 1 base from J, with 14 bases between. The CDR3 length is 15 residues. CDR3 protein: CASSVRHGENTEAFF. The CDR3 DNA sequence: TGTGCCAGCTCAGTCAGACACGGAGAGAACACTGAAGCTTTCTTT.

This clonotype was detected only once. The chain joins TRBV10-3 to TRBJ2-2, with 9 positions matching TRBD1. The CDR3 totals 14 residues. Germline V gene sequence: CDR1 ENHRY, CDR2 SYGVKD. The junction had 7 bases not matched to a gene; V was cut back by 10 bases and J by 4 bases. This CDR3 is CATHRDRATGELFF. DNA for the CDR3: TGTGCCACCCACCGGGACAGGGCCACCGGGGAGCTGTTTTTT.

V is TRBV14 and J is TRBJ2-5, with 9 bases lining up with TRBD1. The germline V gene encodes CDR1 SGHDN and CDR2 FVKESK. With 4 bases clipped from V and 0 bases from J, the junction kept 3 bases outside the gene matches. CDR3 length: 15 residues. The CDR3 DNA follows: TGTGCCAGCAGCCGAGACAGGGGGGACCAAGAGACCCAGTACTTC. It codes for CASSRDRGDQETQYF.

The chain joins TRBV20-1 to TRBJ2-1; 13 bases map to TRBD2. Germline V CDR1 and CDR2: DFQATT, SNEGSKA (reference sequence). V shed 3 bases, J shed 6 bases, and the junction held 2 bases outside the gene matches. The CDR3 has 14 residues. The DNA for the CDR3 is TGCAGTGCTAGCGGGACTAGCGGGGTCAATGAGCAGTTCTTC. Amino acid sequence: CSASGTSGVNEQFF.

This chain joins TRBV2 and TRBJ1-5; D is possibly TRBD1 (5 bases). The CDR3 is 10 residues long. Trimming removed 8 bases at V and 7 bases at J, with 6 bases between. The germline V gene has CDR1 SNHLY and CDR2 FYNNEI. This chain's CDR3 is CASGDQPQHF. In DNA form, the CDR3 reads TGTGCCAGCGGGGACCAGCCCCAGCATTTT.

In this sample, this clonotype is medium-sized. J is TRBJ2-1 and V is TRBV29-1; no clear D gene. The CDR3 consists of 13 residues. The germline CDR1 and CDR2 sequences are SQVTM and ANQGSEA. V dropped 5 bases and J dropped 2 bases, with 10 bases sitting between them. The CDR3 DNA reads TGCAGCGTTTACCCAGAACCCTACAATGAGCAGTTCTTC. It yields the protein CSVYPEPYNEQFF.

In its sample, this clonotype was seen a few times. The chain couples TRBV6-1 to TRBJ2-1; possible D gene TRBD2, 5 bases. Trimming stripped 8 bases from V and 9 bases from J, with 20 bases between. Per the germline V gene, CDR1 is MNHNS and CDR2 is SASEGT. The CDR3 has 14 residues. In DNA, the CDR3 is TGTGCCAGCCGGGGTATGGTAGGGTTAGGTGAGCAGTTCTTC. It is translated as CASRGMVGLGEQFF.

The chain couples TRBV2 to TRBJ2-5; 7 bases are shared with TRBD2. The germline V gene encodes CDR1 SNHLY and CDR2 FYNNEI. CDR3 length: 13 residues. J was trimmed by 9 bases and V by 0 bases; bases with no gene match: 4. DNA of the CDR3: TGTGCCAGCAGTGAAGCGCTTCTAGCGGCCCAGTACTTC. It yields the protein CASSEALLAAQYF. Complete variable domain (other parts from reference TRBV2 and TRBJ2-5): EPEVTQTPSHQVTQMGQEVILRCVPISNHLYFYWYRQILGQKVEFLVSFYNNEISEKSEIFDDQFSVERPDGSNFTLKIRSTKLEDSAMYFCASSEALLAAQYFGPGTRLLVL.

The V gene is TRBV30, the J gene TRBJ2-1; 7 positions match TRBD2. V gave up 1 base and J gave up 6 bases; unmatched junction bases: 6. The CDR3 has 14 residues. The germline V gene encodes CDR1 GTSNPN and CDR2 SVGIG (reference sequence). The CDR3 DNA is TGTGCCTGGAGTGGGACTAGTTCGGCCAATGAGCAGTTCTTC. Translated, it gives CAWSGTSSANEQFF.

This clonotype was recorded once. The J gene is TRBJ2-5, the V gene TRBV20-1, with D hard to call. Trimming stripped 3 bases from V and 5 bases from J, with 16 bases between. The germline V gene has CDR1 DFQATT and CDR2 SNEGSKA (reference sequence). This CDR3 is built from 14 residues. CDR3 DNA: TGCAGTGCTAGCTCGGCCTCAGCTGGGGAGACCCAGTACTTC. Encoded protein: CSASSASAGETQYF.